This T cell receptor (beta chain) was profiled in a study of CD8+CD57+ T cells in acquired aplastic anemia. For the study at large: Sorted CD4+ and CD8+ cells yielded around 3.3 ug of DNA on average. Study-wide results and caveats: Shared by patients and controls, almost 30 CD8+ CDR3s were abundant in patients. CD8+ Simpson's diversity did not differ significantly between patients and controls.

Flow cytometry had shown expanded CD8+CD57+ cells in the patients chosen for sequencing. Severe acquired aplastic anemia was present in all patients. V gave up 3 bases and J gave up 0 bases, with 8 bases separating them. Germline CDR1 SQVTM, CDR2 ANQGSEA. CDR3 length: 13 amino acids. About this clonotype itself: Its target is unknown.

According to the study, genomic DNA was the template for TCR beta VDJ and CDR3 profiling. TCRdb fed the reads into MiXCR, producing one record per CDR3 protein. Altogether nearly 60,000 distinct CDR3 sequences are present, 57% being singletons, with the ten largest covering 16%. The origin of this receptor is a human donor with aplastic anemia. The gene calls are TRBV29-1 and TRBJ1-1; D not certain. Sequencing was done on a sample of sorted CD4+, CD8+, or CD8+CD57+ T cells (not recorded which) from PBMCs. CDR3 coding DNA: TGCAGCGTTGAGGGTCGCCTGAACACTGAAGCTTTCTTT. Protein: CSVEGRLNTEAFF.